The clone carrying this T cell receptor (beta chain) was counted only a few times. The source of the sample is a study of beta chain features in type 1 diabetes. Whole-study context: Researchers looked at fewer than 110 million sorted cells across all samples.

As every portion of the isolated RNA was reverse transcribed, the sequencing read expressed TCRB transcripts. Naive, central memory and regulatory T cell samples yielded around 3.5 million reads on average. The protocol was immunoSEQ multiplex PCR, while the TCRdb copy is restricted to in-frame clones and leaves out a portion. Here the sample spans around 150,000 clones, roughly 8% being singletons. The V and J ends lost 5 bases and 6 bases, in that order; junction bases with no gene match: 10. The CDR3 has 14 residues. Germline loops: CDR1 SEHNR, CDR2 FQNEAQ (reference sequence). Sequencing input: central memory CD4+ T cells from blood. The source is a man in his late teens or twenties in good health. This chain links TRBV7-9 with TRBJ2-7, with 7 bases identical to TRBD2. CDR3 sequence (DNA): TGTGCCAGCAGCCCCCCGGGACTACCTCGCGAGCAGTACTTC. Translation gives CASSPPGLPREQYF. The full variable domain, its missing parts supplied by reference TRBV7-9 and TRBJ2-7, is DTGVSQNPRHKITKRGQNVTFRCDPISEHNRLYWYRQTLGQGPEFLTYFQNEAQLEKSRLLSDRFSAERPKGSFSTLEIQRTEQGDSAMYLCASSPPGLPREQYFGPGTRLTVT.